This T cell receptor (beta chain) was documented in a study of chemoradiotherapy in HPV16-positive cancers. Clones were sequenced by immunoSEQ multiplex PCR, and TCRdb holds only the in-frame ones, with some missing. The data show roughly 40,000 clones, more than 75% seen once. Per the germline V gene, CDR1 is SGHTA and CDR2 is FQGNSA. Trimming took 7 bases from V and 0 from J, leaving 10 bases between them. The CDR3 spans 14 residues. Regarding the study as a whole: During treatment, candidate HPV-specific clones and E7-related motifs expanded in tumor. Better recurrence-free survival went with HPV-responsive T-cell expansion in HPV16-positive patients.

Points on this clone: The antigen remains unidentified.

The rearrangement uses TRBV7-2 and TRBJ1-5; D may be TRBD1 (6 bases). The source is a human donor with HPV-associated anogenital cancer. The material sequenced was blood, taken from a patient who underwent chemoradiotherapy. The CDR3 DNA sequence: TGTGCCAGCAAGGGGGAGAGTAGCAATCAGCCCCAGCATTTT. This sequence encodes CASKGESSNQPQHF.